The T cell receptor (beta chain) described here comes from a study of blood T cells in healthy people across ages. This clonotype has a single count. The authors ran a second PCR of 7 to 11 cycles using a sample-barcoded 5' primer and a J-beta primer mix. TCRdb processed the 5' RACE reads anew with MiXCR; each CDR3 protein has one entry. This table has hundreds of thousands of distinct CDR3 sequences, roughly 60% appearing once. Germline V gene data show CDR1 as DFQATT and CDR2 as SNEGSKA (reference sequence). With V trimmed by 8 bases and J by 3 bases, 10 bases remained unmatched. CDR3 length equals 14 residues.

The genes are TRBV20-1 and TRBJ2-3; 8 bases match TRBD2. Source material: blood. The clonotype originates from a man younger than 45 in good health. The CDR3 protein is CSTASGGETDTQYF. In DNA form, the CDR3 reads TGCAGTACTGCCAGCGGGGGAGAAACAGATACGCAGTATTTT.